The next 26 T cell receptor beta chains were all read from a single sample in a study of immune heterogeneity within non-small cell lung tumors. TCR beta CDR3 amplification used multiplex PCR with 32 V and 13 J primers. TCRdb passed the multiplex PCR reads through MiXCR, listing each CDR3 protein once. The sample shows approximately 19,000 distinct CDR3 sequences, about 30% of them seen only once. Template input, which was bulk tumor genomic DNA, totaled roughly 650 ng per sample. Widely spaced biopsies, several per primary tumor, were obtained at surgery. Curative surgical treatment was performed in patients who had newly diagnosed, untreated non-small cell lung cancer. The sample taken for sequencing was lung tumor tissue. The origin of the receptors is a man in his forties or fifties with non-small cell lung cancer.

This clonotype has a count of ten or more. This chain connects TRBV12-3 or TRBV12-4 to TRBJ2-1, with 7 bases fitting TRBD1. The CDR3 runs to 12 residues. V lost 5 bases and J lost 15; bases outside the gene matches: 10. CDR3 coding DNA: TGTGCCAGCAGTATGGACAGGTCCCATCCGTTCTTC. Translating it yields CASSMDRSHPFF.

Of note for this clonotype: Lacking the conserved final phenylalanine or tryptophan, this CDR3 likely reflects a read error. The chain employs TRBV4-1 and TRBJ1-1; D uncertain. The ends were cut back, 0 bases at V and 4 bases at J, with 9 bases in the middle. The CDR3 loop spans 14 amino acids. The germline V gene encodes CDR1 MGHRA and CDR2 YSYEKL. CDR3 protein: CASSQDPSVTEAFS. CDR3 sequence (DNA): TGCGCCAGCAGCCAAGATCCCAGTGTCACTGAAGCTTTCTCT.

A note on this clonotype: This may be a read error, as it is one base from a much larger clone. The rearrangement links TRBV6-1 to TRBJ1-6, with no clear D. V lost 1 base to trimming and J lost 2 bases, with 9 bases between them. Germline V CDR1 and CDR2: MNHNS, SASEGT. The CDR3 spans 16 residues. CDR3: CASSEEERAYNSPLHF. The DNA of the CDR3 is TGTGCCAGCAGTGAAGAGGAGAGAGCCTATAATTCACCCCTCCACTTT.

Of note for this clonotype: A single base separates this from a much larger clone, so it may be a read error. This chain uses TRBV20-1 with TRBJ2-1; tentatively, D is TRBD2 (5 bases). Trimming left V 0 bases short and J 3 bases short, with 12 bases between. CDR1 is DFQATT, CDR2 SNEGSKA, per germline (reference sequence). The length of the CDR3 is 15 residues. CDR3 nucleotides: TGCAGTGCTAGAGATCTGGAGACTAACTACAATGAGCAGTTCTTC. Translation: CSARDLETNYNEQFF.

V gene TRBV11-2 combines with J gene TRBJ1-4; the D gene is possibly TRBD1 (6 bases). V lost 5 bases and J 12 bases, leaving 16 bases between the germline ends. The CDR3 length is 13 residues. Germline V lookup: CDR1 SGHAT, CDR2 FQNNGV. The CDR3 sequence is CASSRQVLGELFF. CDR3 sequence (DNA): TGTGCCAGCAGCCGACAGGTTCTCGGGGAACTGTTTTTT.

V and J are TRBV7-3 and TRBJ2-2; D possibly corresponds to TRBD2 (5 bases). CDR1 is SGHTA, CDR2 FQGTGA, per germline. This CDR3 region has 15 residues. The V end was cut by 1 base, the J end by 5 bases, with 11 bases between. DNA of the CDR3: TGTGCCAGCAGCTTAAATCGACCGGGGACCGGGGAGCTGTTTTTT. The encoded protein is CASSLNRPGTGELFF.

This clonotype was counted between two and nine times. The chain recombines TRBV24-1 with TRBJ2-3, with 9 bases aligning to TRBD1. This CDR3 spans 15 amino acids. Germline loops: CDR1 KGHDR, CDR2 SFDVKD. V lost 4 bases and J lost 5; bases outside the gene matches: 6. The CDR3: CATSDRTGVGDTQYF. CDR3 coding DNA: TGTGCCACCAGTGACCGGACAGGGGTTGGAGATACGCAGTATTTT.

This clonotype turned up a few times. This chain joins TRBV19 and TRBJ1-4, with D perhaps TRBD1 (5 bases). CDR1 and CDR2 from the germline V gene are LNHDA and SQIVND (reference sequence). CDR3 length: 14 amino acids. Between the trimmed V and J ends, which lost 5 bases and 6 bases, there was a span of 13 bases. CDR3 DNA sequence: TGTGCCAGTAGTTCCCGCGGGGGGGATGAAAAACTGTTTTTT. Protein: CASSSRGGDEKLFF.

In its sample, this clonotype is medium-sized (0.01 to 0.1%). V usage is TRBV6-2 or TRBV6-3 and J usage is TRBJ2-7; D gene uncertain. CDR1 MNHEY and CDR2 SVGEGT come from the germline V gene. The CDR3 is 11 residues long. With 2 bases removed from V and 3 bases from J, the gap between germline ends came to 2 bases. The chain's CDR3 is CASSYDYEQYF. In DNA, the CDR3 is TGTGCCAGCAGTTACGACTACGAGCAGTACTTC.

The rearrangement links TRBV29-1 to TRBJ2-5; D possibly corresponds to TRBD2 (5 bases). This CDR3 is built from 11 residues. The V end was cut by 8 bases, the J end by 2 bases, with 9 bases between. Germline assignment: CDR1 SQVTM and CDR2 ANQGSEA. The CDR3 here is CSTRTQETQYF. The CDR3 DNA is TGCAGCACGCGGACTCAAGAGACCCAGTACTTC.

Ten or more counts support this clonotype. CDR3: CASSLTDNQPQHF. Here the CDR3 DNA reads TGTGCCAGCAGCTTAACCGACAATCAGCCCCAGCATTTT. The J gene is TRBJ1-5, the V gene TRBV7-6; no firm D call. Germline V gives CDR1 SGHVS, CDR2 FNYEAQ. The CDR3 totals 13 residues. The ends were cut back, 2 bases at V and 3 bases at J, with 5 bases in the middle.

This clonotype has only a few counts. The rearrangement joins TRBV7-9 to TRBJ1-5; 10 bases fit TRBD1. The V gene end was trimmed by 4 bases and the J gene end by 2 bases; junction bases not matched to a gene: 2. CDR1 SEHNR and CDR2 FQNEAQ come from the germline V gene (reference sequence). The CDR3 extends over 15 amino acids. CDR3 protein: CASSSGTGGNQPQHF. CDR3 sequence (DNA): TGTGCCAGCAGCTCCGGGACAGGGGGCAATCAGCCCCAGCATTTT.

This clonotype was seen many times. V gene TRBV20-1 combines with J gene TRBJ1-1; no firm D call. CDR3 length: 13 residues. Germline loops: CDR1 DFQATT, CDR2 SNEGSKA (reference sequence). Deletions cut 6 bases from V and 3 bases from J, with 14 bases between. The CDR3 region is CSAPGLGDTEAFF. In nucleotides, the CDR3 is TGCAGTGCCCCAGGACTGGGAGACACTGAAGCTTTCTTT.

By its share, this clonotype is medium-sized. This rearrangement joins TRBV6-1 to TRBJ1-3; TRBD1 agrees at 7 bases. The junction had 10 bases not matched to a gene; V was cut back by 5 bases and J by 0 bases. Germline CDR1 and CDR2: MNHNS and SASEGT. This CDR3 has 17 residues. This CDR3 reads CASSFSRDSNSGNTIYF. The CDR3 DNA is TGTGCCAGCAGTTTCTCTCGGGACAGCAACTCTGGAAACACCATATATTTT.

Only a few counts were recorded for this clonotype. The chain couples TRBV5-1 to TRBJ1-4; 12 bases map to TRBD1. CDR1 and CDR2 (germline): SGHRS, YFSETQ. The CDR3 has 16 amino acids. The V and J ends lost 5 bases and 10 bases, in that order; junction bases with no gene match: 12. The CDR3 region has the DNA TGCGCCAGCAGGTCGGGGACAGGGGGCGGTGTAGCAAAACTGTTTTTT. This sequence encodes CASRSGTGGGVAKLFF.

Notes on this clonotype: One junction end disagrees with the germline gene, perhaps due to a read error. The rearrangement links TRBV20-1 to TRBJ1-4; 10 positions agree with TRBD1. Germline V gene sequence: CDR1 DFQATT, CDR2 SNEGSKA (reference sequence). This CDR3 has 13 amino acids. DNA of the CDR3: TGCAGTGCTGAGACAGGGGGCGATGAAAAACTGTCTTTT. This codes for CSAETGGDEKLSF.

This clonotype was picked up many times. The chain couples TRBV7-2 to TRBJ2-1; perhaps TRBD2 as D (5 bases). CDR3 length equals 11 residues. CDR1 is SGHTA, CDR2 FQGNSA, per germline. V was trimmed by 5 bases and J by 10 bases, leaving 9 bases between them. The CDR3 nucleotides read TGTGCCAGCAGCCAAGACTACGAGCAGTTCTTC. Protein sequence: CASSQDYEQFF.

In regard to this clonotype: A much larger clone lies one base from this, so it may be a read error. CDR3 amino acids: CAISLGYDYEQYF. CDR3 DNA: TGTGCCATCAGTTTAGGTTACGACTACGAGCAGTACTTC. The chain recombines TRBV12-3 or TRBV12-4 with TRBJ2-7; no firm D call. The CDR3 is 13 residues long.

Regarding this clonotype: A read error may produce the germline difference seen at one junction end. The rearrangement links TRBV18 to TRBJ1-5; D uncertain. From germline, CDR1 is KGHSH and CDR2 LQKENI. This CDR3 comprises 12 residues. The CDR3 nucleotides read TGTGCCAGCTCACCGTGGAATCAGCCGCAGCATTTT. Protein sequence: CASSPWNQPQHF.

This clonotype has at least ten counts. The J gene is TRBJ2-3, the V gene TRBV6-2 or TRBV6-3, with TRBD2 matching over 7 bases. V was clipped by 6 bases and J by 4 bases; unmatched bases: 7. The CDR3 consists of 14 residues. The V gene's germline CDR1 is MNHEY and CDR2 SVGEGT. The CDR3 loop is CASRASGGADTQYF. CDR3 nucleotides: TGTGCCAGCAGGGCTAGCGGAGGAGCAGATACGCAGTATTTT.

This clonotype qualifies as medium-sized. The chain links TRBV11-3 to TRBJ2-7; 8 positions agree with TRBD1. The trim removed 5 bases at V and 2 bases at J, leaving 8 bases unmatched. This CDR3 contains 15 residues. Germline loops: CDR1 SGHNT, CDR2 YENEEA. The CDR3 DNA is TGTGCCAGCAGCCCCCGGGACAGGTCCACCTACGAGCAGTACTTC. Translation gives CASSPRDRSTYEQYF. Full variable domain (missing parts from reference TRBV11-3 and TRBJ2-7): EAGVVQSPRYKIIEKKQPVAFWCNPISGHNTLYWYLQNLGQGPELLIRYENEEAVDDSQLPKDRFSAERLKGVDSTLKIQPAELGDSAVYLCASSPRDRSTYEQYFGPGTRLTVT.

This clonotype has only a few counts. The chain carries TRBV10-3 and TRBJ1-3, with D possibly being TRBD1 (5 bases). V lost 8 bases to trimming and J lost 0 bases, with 14 bases between them. This CDR3 comprises 15 residues. Germline V gene sequence: CDR1 ENHRY, CDR2 SYGVKD. In DNA, the CDR3 is TGTGCCATCCGAGGGACGCCAGACTCTGGAAACACCATATATTTT. Translating gives CAIRGTPDSGNTIYF.

A word on this clonotype: Possible read error: a much larger clone is one base away. The chain links TRBV24-1 to TRBJ2-1; TRBD2 matches 9 bases. Per germline, CDR1 KGHDR and CDR2 SFDVKD. The CDR3 runs 16 residues. For the CDR3, the DNA is TGTGCCACCAGTGATTATACCAGCGGGAGGACCAATGGGCAGTTCTTC. Its protein product is CATSDYTSGRTNGQFF.

About this clonotype: This may stem from a read error, because a much larger clone lies one nucleotide away. CDR3 protein: CASSESGTGGSYGYTF. CDR3 DNA sequence: TGTGCCAGCAGTGAAAGTGGGACAGGGGGCAGCTATGGCTACACCTTC. The chain recombines TRBV2 with TRBJ1-2; TRBD1 matches 12 bases. The ends lost 2 bases at V and 4 bases at J; junction bases unmatched: 5. The CDR3 contains 16 residues. CDR1 and CDR2 from the germline V gene are SNHLY and FYNNEI.

This clonotype is classed as medium-sized. The genes are TRBV20-1 and TRBJ2-1; the match to TRBD2 covers 11 bases. Losses at the gene ends were 5 bases for V and 5 bases for J; bases not matched to a gene: 20. Germline assignment: CDR1 DFQATT and CDR2 SNEGSKA (reference sequence). The CDR3 has 19 residues. Here the CDR3 DNA reads TGCAGTGCTTTTAGTAGCGGGAGGGAGGCTTTCGGGTGGAACAATGAGCAGTTCTTC. This sequence encodes CSAFSSGREAFGWNNEQFF.

This clonotype was picked up a small number of times. The CDR3 loop reads CSAPHEGGTDTQYF. The CDR3 bases are TGCAGTGCCCCACATGAGGGAGGAACAGATACGCAGTATTTT. J is TRBJ2-3 and V is TRBV20-1; possibly TRBD2 for D (6 bases). The CDR3 covers 14 residues. The V and J ends lost 6 bases and 3 bases respectively, with 16 bases between them. The germline gives CDR1 DFQATT, CDR2 SNEGSKA (reference sequence).